What follows are 9 T cell receptor beta chains derived from one specimen sequenced in a study of monozygotic twins with inflammatory bowel disease. Each CDR3 protein gets one entry in TCRdb, which reprocessed the 5' RACE reads and gives no DNA. Its listing shows around 40,000 distinct CDR3 sequences. The sample taken for sequencing was blood. The receptors originated from a human donor with ulcerative colitis or Crohn's disease, or a healthy co-twin of an affected twin (not recorded which).

The genes are TRBV5-1 and TRBJ2-1; TCRdb gives TRBD1 as the D gene, but with no DNA this cannot be confirmed. This CDR3 has 15 residues. From germline, CDR1 is SGHRS and CDR2 YFSETQ. The CDR3 sequence is CASSHTGTPYNEQFF.

The chain carries TRBV5-1 and TRBJ1-2; without DNA, the TCRdb call of TRBD1 cannot be checked. The CDR3 spans 14 residues. Germline CDR1 SGHRS, CDR2 YFSETQ. The CDR3 is CASSFEQGIDGYTF.

The genes are TRBV30 and TRBJ1-1. The CDR3 loop spans 15 amino acids. The germline V gene encodes CDR1 GTSNPN and CDR2 SVGIG (reference sequence). The CDR3 region is CAWTIQRVMNTEAFF.

The chain employs TRBV14 and TRBJ1-2. CDR1 SGHDN and CDR2 FVKESK come from the germline V gene. The CDR3 runs 15 residues. The CDR3 loop reads CASSQDTRRNYGYTF. The entire variable domain, with the rest obtained from reference TRBV14 and TRBJ1-2, is as follows: EAGVTQFPSHSVIEKGQTVTLRCDPISGHDNLYWYRRVMGKEIKFLLHFVKESKQDESGMPNNRFLAERTGGTYSTLKVQPAELEDSGVYFCASSQDTRRNYGYTFGSGTRLTVV.

The rearrangement links TRBV28 to TRBJ2-5; TCRdb's D gene call, TRBD1, goes unchecked for lack of DNA. The CDR3 length is 11 residues. The germline CDR1 and CDR2 sequences are MDHEN and SYDVKM. CDR3 sequence reads: CASSLRDRVHF.

V usage is TRBV18 and J usage is TRBJ2-1; the TCRdb D gene call, TRBD2, has no DNA to confirm it. Germline loops: CDR1 KGHSH, CDR2 LQKENI. The CDR3 contains 16 residues. CDR3 in amino acids: CASSPLAGGAHNEQFF.

The rearrangement links TRBV12-3 or TRBV12-4 to TRBJ1-1; TCRdb calls TRBD1, which cannot be checked without DNA. There are 17 residues in the CDR3. Here the CDR3 reads CASSLEVRGQTNTEAFF.

This rearrangement joins TRBV19 to TRBJ2-5; there is no DNA to check the TCRdb D call of TRBD1. Germline-derived CDR1 and CDR2 are LNHDA and SQIVND (reference sequence). The CDR3 runs to 16 residues. This CDR3 is CASSIVAGRYQETQYF.

By frequency, this clonotype is medium-sized. The chain carries TRBV28 and TRBJ2-5; no DNA is available, so the TRBD2 call from TCRdb remains unchecked. Germline lookup yields CDR1 MDHEN and CDR2 SYDVKM. CDR3 size: 16 residues. The CDR3 loop is CASSLRRGGLEETQYF.